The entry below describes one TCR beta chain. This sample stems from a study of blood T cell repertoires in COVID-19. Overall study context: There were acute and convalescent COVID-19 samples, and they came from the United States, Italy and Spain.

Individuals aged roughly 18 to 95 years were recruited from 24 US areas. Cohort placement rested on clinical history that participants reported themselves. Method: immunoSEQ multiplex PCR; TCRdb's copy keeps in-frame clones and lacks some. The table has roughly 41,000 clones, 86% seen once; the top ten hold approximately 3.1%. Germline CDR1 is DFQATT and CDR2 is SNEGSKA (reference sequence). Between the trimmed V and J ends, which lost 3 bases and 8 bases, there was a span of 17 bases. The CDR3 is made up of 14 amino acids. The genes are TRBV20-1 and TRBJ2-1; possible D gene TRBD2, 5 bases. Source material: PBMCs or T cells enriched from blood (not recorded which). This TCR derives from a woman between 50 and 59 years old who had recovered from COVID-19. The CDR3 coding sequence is TGCAGTGCTAGTGACTACGAACCAAACCATGAGCAGTTCTTC. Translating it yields CSASDYEPNHEQFF.